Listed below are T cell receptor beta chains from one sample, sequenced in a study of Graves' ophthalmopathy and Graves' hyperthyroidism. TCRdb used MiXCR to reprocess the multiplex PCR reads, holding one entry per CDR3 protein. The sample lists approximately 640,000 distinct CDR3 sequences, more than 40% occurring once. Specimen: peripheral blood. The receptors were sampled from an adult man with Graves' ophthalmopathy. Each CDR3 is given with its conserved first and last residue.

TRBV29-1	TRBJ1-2	CSVPSGGGYTF
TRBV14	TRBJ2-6	CASSSPDSSFSGANVLTF
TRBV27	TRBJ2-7	CASSPAAQERTYEQYF
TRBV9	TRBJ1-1	CASSDKGARAEAFF
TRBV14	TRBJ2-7	CASSQGGDEQYF
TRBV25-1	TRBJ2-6	CASSDITSGGIPSGANVLTF
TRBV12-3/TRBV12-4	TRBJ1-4	CASSPGQGPTNEKPFF
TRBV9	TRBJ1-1	CASTLRDRGDEAFF
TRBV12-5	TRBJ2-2	CASSPGSPGLAGELFF
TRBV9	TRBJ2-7	CASSVATGEQYF
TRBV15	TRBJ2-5	CATGVDRARNQPQYF
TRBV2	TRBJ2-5	CASSVLGGPGTQYF
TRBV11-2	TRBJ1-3	CASSTGYRNTIYF
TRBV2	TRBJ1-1	CASRVYRGTAFF
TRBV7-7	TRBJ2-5	CASSLTYLGQGPETQYF
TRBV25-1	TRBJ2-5	CASSEYGGRQETQYF
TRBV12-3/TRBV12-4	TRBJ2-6	CASSLGRQITGANVLTF
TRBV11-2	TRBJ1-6	CASRQSRGHNSPLHF
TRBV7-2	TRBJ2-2	CASSRSGGAFNTGELFF